The rows below give T cell receptor beta chains drawn from one sample of a study of type 1 regulatory T cells. No antigen has been assigned to these receptors. TCRdb analysed the reads with MiXCR anew, one entry per CDR3 protein. The sample records over 55,000 distinct CDR3 sequences, roughly 60% being singletons. The sequenced material came from cultured T cells, either the whole culture or a sorted T cell fraction (not recorded which). These TCRs come from a human donor in good health. Each CDR3 is given with its conserved first and last residue. Fields, in order: V gene, CDR3 protein.

v_gene: TRBV27
CDR3aa: CASNEAGGPSEQFF

v_gene: TRBV7-3
CDR3aa: CASSLIPGANVLTF

v_gene: TRBV6-2/TRBV6-3
CDR3aa: CASRLLARGTGPLEQYF

v_gene: TRBV20-1
CDR3aa: CRGGQAIEAFF

v_gene: TRBV7-2
CDR3aa: CASRQHRSSYNEQFF

v_gene: TRBV7-2
CDR3aa: CASSPRHGSGNTIYF

v_gene: TRBV7-9
CDR3aa: CASSLEEGGGYTF

v_gene: TRBV6-1
CDR3aa: CASSELGAQSNQPQHF

v_gene: TRBV27
CDR3aa: CASSLYRAGRVETQYF

v_gene: TRBV20-1
CDR3aa: CSARVGETQYF

v_gene: TRBV5-4
CDR3aa: CASSYRTGRDRTDTQYF

v_gene: TRBV24-1
CDR3aa: CATSDYPSRNEQFF

v_gene: TRBV5-4
CDR3aa: CASSAGLSNNNEQFF

v_gene: TRBV29-1
CDR3aa: CSVGLAGMNTGELFF

v_gene: TRBV27
CDR3aa: CASSLTFPHYEQYF

v_gene: TRBV6-2/TRBV6-3
CDR3aa: CASRPRGRNYGYTF

v_gene: TRBV5-5
CDR3aa: CASSPANRQANEKLFF

v_gene: TRBV7-3
CDR3aa: CASSQQGANTEAFF

v_gene: TRBV20-1
CDR3aa: CSGLGLSNEQFF

v_gene: TRBV6-5
CDR3aa: CASSYSRTAMNTEAFF

v_gene: TRBV29-1
CDR3aa: CSVARVQETQYF

v_gene: TRBV6-1
CDR3aa: CASSEAIRPDYEQYF

v_gene: TRBV6-1
CDR3aa: CASGDNPNQPQHF

v_gene: TRBV5-1
CDR3aa: CASSLGPKNSPLHF

v_gene: TRBV5-1
CDR3aa: CASSLNNRGLAGVSYEQYF

v_gene: TRBV29-1
CDR3aa: CSVGHPTAINTEAFF

v_gene: TRBV5-4
CDR3aa: CASSSDIDEKLFF

v_gene: TRBV2
CDR3aa: CASRGQGRDTF

v_gene: TRBV30
CDR3aa: CAWRGGSNYGYTF

v_gene: TRBV20-1
CDR3aa: CSASGAGALVEQYF

v_gene: TRBV6-5
CDR3aa: CASRPPGPGARETQYF

v_gene: TRBV12-3/TRBV12-4
CDR3aa: CASSRREGRSGANVLTF

v_gene: TRBV5-1
CDR3aa: CASSSGVSSYEQYF

v_gene: TRBV27
CDR3aa: CASSFGTVMNTEAFF

v_gene: TRBV7-8
CDR3aa: CASSNRQGAYEQYF

v_gene: TRBV9
CDR3aa: CASSFRLAEGPSSYNEQFF

v_gene: TRBV18
CDR3aa: CASSPPSTGVTDTQYF

v_gene: TRBV5-5
CDR3aa: CASSLIPRASPGELFF

v_gene: TRBV11-2
CDR3aa: CASSLVVSGTRRGYEQYF

v_gene: TRBV4-2
CDR3aa: CASSPRSGSYEQYF

v_gene: TRBV20-1
CDR3aa: CSAENSGRPDTQYF

v_gene: TRBV20-1
CDR3aa: CSARVPAGDGDTQYF

v_gene: TRBV5-1
CDR3aa: CASSNGLANYGYTF

v_gene: TRBV20-1
CDR3aa: CSARESGQAGDIARSADTQYF

v_gene: TRBV6-5
CDR3aa: CASRPQGAAGNTIYF

v_gene: TRBV3-1
CDR3aa: CASSQAAFNIQYF

v_gene: TRBV20-1
CDR3aa: CSARSQLYGYTF